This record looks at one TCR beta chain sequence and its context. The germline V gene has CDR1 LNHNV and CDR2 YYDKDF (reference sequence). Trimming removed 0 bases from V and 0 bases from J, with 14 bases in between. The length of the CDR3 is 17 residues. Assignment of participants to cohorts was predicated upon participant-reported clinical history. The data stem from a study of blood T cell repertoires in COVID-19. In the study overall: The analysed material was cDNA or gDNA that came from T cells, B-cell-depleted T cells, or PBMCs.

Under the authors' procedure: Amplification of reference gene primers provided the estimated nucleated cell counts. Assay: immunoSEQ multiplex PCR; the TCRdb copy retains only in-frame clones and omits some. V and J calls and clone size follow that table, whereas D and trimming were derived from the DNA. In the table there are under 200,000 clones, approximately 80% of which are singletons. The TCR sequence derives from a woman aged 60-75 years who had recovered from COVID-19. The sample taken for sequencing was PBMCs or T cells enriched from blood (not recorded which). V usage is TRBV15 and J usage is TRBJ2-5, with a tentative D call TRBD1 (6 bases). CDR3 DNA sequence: TGTGCCACCAGCAGAGAAGGACAGTTCAGGTACCAAGAGACCCAGTACTTC. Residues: CATSREGQFRYQETQYF.